This T cell receptor (beta chain) was observed in a study of beta chain features in type 1 diabetes. With V trimmed by 5 bases and J by 1 base, 12 bases remained unmatched. The germline V gene has CDR1 SEHNR and CDR2 FQNEAQ (reference sequence). This CDR3 contains 17 residues. Since all of the isolated RNA was reverse transcribed, expressed TCRB transcripts were what got sequenced. Clones were sequenced by immunoSEQ multiplex PCR, and TCRdb holds only the in-frame ones, with some missing. The data show roughly 380,000 clones, 15% to 20% seen once. Comments on this clone: What it recognizes is unknown.

Study-wide results and caveats: Type 1 diabetes patients had VDJ junctions that carried fewer insertions and more deletions.

Every donor provided one heparinised blood draw, which averaged around 110 mL. The sample comprised naive CD4+ T cells from blood. The sequence derives from a young woman in good health. The V call is TRBV7-9, the J call TRBJ2-3; the match to TRBD2 covers 7 bases. CDR3 loop: CASSARASGDGTDTQYF. CDR3 DNA: TGTGCCAGCAGCGCCCGGGCTAGCGGAGATGGCACAGATACGCAGTATTTT. The full variable domain, with the rest looked up from reference TRBV7-9 and TRBJ2-3, is DTGVSQNPRHKITKRGQNVTFRCDPISEHNRLYWYRQTLGQGPEFLTYFQNEAQLEKSRLLSDRFSAERPKGSFSTLEIQRTEQGDSAMYLCASSARASGDGTDTQYFGPGTRLTVL.